This TCR beta chain is from a study of a mutant IDH1 vaccine in newly diagnosed glioma. In the study overall: Vaccination was launched 4-6 weeks after radiotherapy alone, or with temozolomide cycles. Receipt of radiotherapy, temozolomide, or both preceded the study, and most received both. Regarding the study as a whole: Most patients, around 93%, showed vaccine-induced immune responses.

The protocol was immunoSEQ multiplex PCR, while the TCRdb copy is restricted to in-frame clones and leaves out a portion. The profile shows more than 9,500 clones, 80% to 90% of them singletons. Note on this clone: Its specificity is not known.

Per the germline V gene, CDR1 is GTSNPN and CDR2 is SVGIG (reference sequence). The CDR3 is 14 residues long. V was clipped by 2 bases and J by 6 bases, with 15 bases between them. Time point: week 5, during vaccination. Mutant IDH1 20-mer peptide, at 300 ug, made up each vaccine dose, with topical imiquimod. New WHO grade 3 or 4 IDH1-mutant, ATRX-lost astrocytomas were present in all donors. The sequences come from PBMCs, collected from a glioma patient whose treatment included an IDH1 peptide vaccine. The V gene is TRBV30, the J gene TRBJ2-3; D not resolved. The receptor comes from a woman in her forties with glioma. Some clones in this sample may be carry-over from other donors' samples. CDR3 protein: CAWSLTLIGDTQYF. The CDR3 bases are TGTGCCTGGAGTCTAACTCTAATCGGGGATACGCAGTATTTT.